This TCR beta chain stems from a study of T cell responses to AZD1222 COVID-19 vaccine (dated by TCRdb to about 2021). Some background on the complete study: TCR sequencing was performed for fewer than 250 trial participants, of whom around 210 were given two doses of AZD1222 and about 25 were given two doses of MenACWY control vaccine. Enrollment into the trials was organized by age into subgroups of 18-55, 56-69 and 70-plus years, and those subgroups contained roughly 160, 29 and 62 TCR-sequenced participants, respectively.

This clone appeared a single time. This clone's antigen is unknown. No much larger clonotype is one base removed from it; base qualities were not supplied. The time point label, read with the paper, signifies: about 28 days (+/-7) after the second vaccine dose. AZD1222 recipients given second doses at about 4 weeks or at about 12 weeks were pooled, since spike-specific TCR depth and breadth were not found to differ between the two schedules. Samples from vaccinated people were obtained from the UK trials COV001 and COV002, which included a single-blind randomized controlled phase 2/3 trial of AZD1222 (ChAdOx1 nCoV-19) in healthy adults. Trial participant PBMC samples were collected at day 0 and day 28 after the second dose for TCRbeta chain sequencing. Study-wide findings and limitations: No day 14 peak-response samples were available, so repertoires were characterized only after the peak T cell response. Most participants were white British and females outnumbered males, and the authors suggested that clonal diversity may have been underestimated. Conclusions about previously exposed vaccinees are limited because only 6 or 7 AZD1222 recipients were SARS-CoV-2 seropositive at baseline. After two AZD1222 doses, both the breadth and the depth of spike-specific TCRs were significantly higher than at day 0 and than in MenACWY recipients. In the small 56-69-year group, the increase in depth fell short of significance, most likely because of low power. The vaccine-associated CD4 TCRs covered the entire spike protein, and the dominant responses fell in regions 160-218 and 743-854. Epitopes outside the regions mutated in the B.1.351 and B.1.1.7 variants were reportedly recognized by nearly half of the unique spike-specific TCRs.

The CDR3 regions of human TCRbeta chains were analyzed by immunosequencing. In the source study's methods: TCRs in the repertoires were matched against a reference library of SARS-CoV-2-specific TCRs that had been generated with the MIRA antigen-specificity platform. Breadth was defined as the fraction of unique TCRs that were SARS-CoV-2-associated. Depth was defined as the fraction of total T cells that were SARS-CoV-2-associated. Using the MIRA data, each spike-specific TCR was assigned both to the spike region to which the TCR was reactive and to a CD4 or CD8 class. Log10-transformed breadth and depth values were compared by one-way ANOVA with Sidak's multiple comparisons tests. TCRdb carries this immuneACCESS record with in-frame sequences only. Its versions omit some clonotypes, under half of them owing to an unresolved V gene in the studies checked, with the rest unexplained. The D gene and trimming were derived from the DNA, and the V and J assignments and clone size from that table. A total of under 200,000 clones appear in this sample, around 87% of them only once. The biggest ten clones account for about 4.5% of the sample.

Trimming leaves V shorter by 4 bases and J shorter by 2 bases, with the junction holding 8 bases beyond the gene matches. There are 16 amino acids in the CDR3, from cysteine to phenylalanine inclusive. Just the 48-base CDR3 DNA is kept, in frame starting at base 1. The CDR1 and CDR2 encoded by the germline V gene (reference sequence) are LGHDT and YNNKEL. The clonotype comes from an adult who received the AZD1222 COVID-19 vaccine. This specimen was peripheral blood, taken 28 days after the second AZD1222 dose. The chain uses TRBV3-1 (or the pseudogene TRBV3-2) and TRBJ2-3; TRBD1 fits 8 bases in the junction. The DNA reads TGTGCCAGCAGCCGACGACAGGGGATAGACACAGATACGCAGTATTTT. This sequence encodes CASSRRQGIDTDTQYF.